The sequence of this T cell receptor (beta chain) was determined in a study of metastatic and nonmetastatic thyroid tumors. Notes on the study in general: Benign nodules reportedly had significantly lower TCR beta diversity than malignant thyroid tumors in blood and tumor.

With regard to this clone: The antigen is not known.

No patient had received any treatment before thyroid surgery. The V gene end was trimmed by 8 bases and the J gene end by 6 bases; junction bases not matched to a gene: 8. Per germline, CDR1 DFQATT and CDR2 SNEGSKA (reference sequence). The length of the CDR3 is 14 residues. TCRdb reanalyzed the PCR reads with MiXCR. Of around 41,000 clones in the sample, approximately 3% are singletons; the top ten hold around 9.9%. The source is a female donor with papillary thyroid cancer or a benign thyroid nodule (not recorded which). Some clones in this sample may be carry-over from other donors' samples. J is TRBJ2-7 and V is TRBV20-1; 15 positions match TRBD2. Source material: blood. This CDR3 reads CSPGLAGGPGEQYF. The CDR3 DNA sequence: TGCAGTCCCGGACTAGCGGGGGGGCCTGGCGAGCAGTACTTC.